This T cell receptor (beta chain) derives from a study of cytomegalovirus exposure and HLA in healthy donors. Trimming took off 4 bases at V and 5 bases at J, with 16 bases between the two ends. This CDR3 contains 14 residues. Looked up from germline, CDR1 is SQVTM and CDR2 is ANQGSEA. The PCR ran on 60 Vbeta and 13 Jbeta primers. TCRdb keeps only in-frame clones here, not all; method: immunoSEQ multiplex PCR. This table holds some 110,000 clones, more than 70% found once. The rearrangement joins TRBV29-1 to TRBJ2-3, with TRBD1 as a possible D gene (6 bases). The specimen was PBMCs. This TCR was sampled from a man aged 50 to 60 in good health and CMV-seropositive. This CDR3 is CSVGFVGARDTQYF. In DNA, the CDR3 is TGCAGCGTTGGATTCGTGGGGGCAAGAGATACGCAGTATTTT.